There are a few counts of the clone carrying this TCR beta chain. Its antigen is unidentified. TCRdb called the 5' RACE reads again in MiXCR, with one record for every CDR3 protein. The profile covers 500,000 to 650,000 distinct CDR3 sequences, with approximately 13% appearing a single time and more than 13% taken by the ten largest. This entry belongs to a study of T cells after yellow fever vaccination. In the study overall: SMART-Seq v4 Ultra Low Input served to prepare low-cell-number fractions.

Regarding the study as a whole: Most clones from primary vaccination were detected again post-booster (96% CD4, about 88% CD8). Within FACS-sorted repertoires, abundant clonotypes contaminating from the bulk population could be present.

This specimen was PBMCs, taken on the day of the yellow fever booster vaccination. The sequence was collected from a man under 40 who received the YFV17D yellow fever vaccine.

The CDR3 region has the DNA TGTGCCAGCAGTTTAGTATGGCGACTAGCTATAGATGAGCAGTTCTTC. This encodes CASSLVWRLAIDEQFF. The chain carries TRBV12-3 or TRBV12-4 and TRBJ2-1; 7 positions match TRBD2. J gave up 8 bases and V 1 base, and 11 bases lay outside the gene matches. The CDR3 spans 16 residues.